One and the same sample provided the 25 T cell receptor beta chains below, sequenced in a study of prognosis after radiotherapy for stage I lung cancer (dated by TCRdb to about 2021). The instrument was an Illumina HiSeq 3000. The TCR beta CDR3 region was amplified from genomic DNA by two rounds of multiplex PCR. In the first round of PCR, primers specific to each TRBV and TRBJ gene were used, and the primer sequences are filed in Chinese patent CN105087789A. The public reads were reanalyzed by TCRdb: fastp trimming at Q25, MiXCR alignment, in-frame beta chains only. Every CDR3 protein is listed once, alongside the most common genes and DNA of its rows. This sample has under 50,000 distinct CDR3 sequences in its table, and less than 25% of those were observed once. The ten largest clones add up to around a quarter of the sample. This material consisted of PBMCs, taken before or after stereotactic body radiation therapy (not recorded which). Receptors were obtained from a donor at least 50 years old with non-small cell lung cancer.

This clonotype was seen at least ten times. This chain uses TRBV29-1 with TRBJ2-5; D is unresolved. Looked up from germline, CDR1 is SQVTM and CDR2 is ANQGSEA. The ends were cut back, 7 bases at V and 0 bases at J, with 6 bases in the middle. The CDR3 is 11 residues long. The CDR3 bases are TGCAGCGCCGAGAACCAAGAGACCCAGTACTTC. This codes for CSAENQETQYF.

This clonotype occurred many times. The chain employs TRBV6-4 and TRBJ2-1, with 8 nucleotides matching TRBD2. Germline values: CDR1 MRHNA, CDR2 SNTAGT. Unmatched junction bases numbered 4, after V lost 3 bases and J lost 3 bases. This CDR3 has 15 amino acids. The CDR3 here is CASSDDSGDYNEQFF. In DNA, the CDR3 is TGTGCCAGCAGTGATGATAGCGGGGACTACAATGAGCAGTTCTTC.

In this sample, this clonotype turned up once. The chain links TRBV7-2 to TRBJ1-3, with TRBD1 matching over 9 bases. Germline loops: CDR1 SGHTA, CDR2 FQGNSA. Trimming cost V 6 bases and J 6 bases; bases outside gene matches: 9. The CDR3 totals 15 residues. The CDR3 region is CASSPGTGIVNTIYF. The CDR3 coding sequence is TGTGCCAGCAGTCCCGGGACAGGGATTGTAAACACCATATATTTT.

This clonotype was seen ten or more times. The chain uses TRBV25-1 and TRBJ2-5; D gene ambiguous. V was shortened by 5 bases and J by 5 bases, with 12 bases between the two germline ends. Germline CDR1 reads MGHDK; CDR2 reads SYGVNS. The CDR3 length is 13 residues. CDR3: CASSLGGVETQYF. The CDR3 coding sequence is TGTGCCAGCAGTCTTGGCGGCGTTGAGACCCAGTACTTC.

This clonotype was seen at least ten times. This chain links TRBV4-1 with TRBJ2-3, with D possibly being TRBD1 (5 bases). The CDR3 has 14 residues. The V gene's germline CDR1 is MGHRA and CDR2 YSYEKL. Trimming cost V 5 bases and J 2 bases, with 11 bases left between them. CDR3 region: CASSSAGPTDTQYF. As DNA, the CDR3 is TGCGCCAGCAGCTCAGCAGGGCCCACAGATACGCAGTATTTT.

This clonotype has only a few counts. A much larger clone differs by one base, so this may be a read error. J is TRBJ1-2 and V is TRBV6-1; the D gene is possibly TRBD1 (6 bases). The CDR3 is 17 amino acids. Trimming removed 5 bases from V and 3 bases from J, with 22 bases in between. CDR1 is MNHNS, CDR2 SASEGT, per germline. The CDR3 DNA reads as TGTGCCAGCAGTCCCTCTTCCGGGACACCGGCCCACTATGGCTACACCTTC. Translation: CASSPSSGTPAHYGYTF.

This clonotype came up many times. This chain connects TRBV4-1 to TRBJ1-3; D remains ambiguous. CDR3 length: 17 residues. Germline V gene data show CDR1 as MGHRA and CDR2 as YSYEKL. Trimming left V 3 bases short and J 0 bases short, with 15 bases between. CDR3 in amino acids: CASSHPLGGLSGNTIYF. The CDR3 DNA sequence: TGCGCCAGCAGCCACCCCTTGGGAGGTCTCTCTGGAAACACCATATATTTT.

This clonotype showed up many times. This sequence joins TRBV20-1 and TRBJ2-1; 12 positions match TRBD2. Trimming cost V 3 bases and J 9 bases; bases outside gene matches: 12. The CDR3 covers 16 residues. Germline V gene sequence: CDR1 DFQATT, CDR2 SNEGSKA (reference sequence). CDR3 sequence: CSASPPTSGRRGEQFF. The CDR3 nucleotides read TGCAGTGCTAGTCCTCCGACTAGCGGGAGAAGGGGTGAGCAGTTCTTC.

At least ten counts were recorded for this clonotype. The chain carries TRBV12-3 or TRBV12-4 and TRBJ2-7; 7 nucleotides align to TRBD1. Losses at the gene ends were 6 bases for V and 0 bases for J; bases not matched to a gene: 5. The CDR3 loop spans 14 amino acids. CDR3 nucleotide sequence: TGTGCCAGCAGACGGGGACAGAGCTCCTACGAGCAGTACTTC. Its translation is CASRRGQSSYEQYF.

Ten or more counts support this clonotype. The V gene is TRBV5-1, the J gene TRBJ1-4; D gene unclear. The V and J ends lost 3 bases and 6 bases respectively, with 15 bases between them. This CDR3 is 15 amino acids long. From germline, CDR1 is SGHRS and CDR2 YFSETQ. The CDR3 region has the DNA TGCGCCAGCAGCTCTGGCAGAACCACTTATGAAAAACTGTTTTTT. Encoded protein: CASSSGRTTYEKLFF.

Details on this clonotype: A much bigger clone sits one base away, suggesting this may be a read error. The chain is built from TRBV10-3 and TRBJ1-1; no definite D call. CDR3 size: 14 residues. Between the trimmed V and J ends, which lost 3 bases and 1 base, there was a span of 9 bases. Germline lookup yields CDR1 ENHRY and CDR2 SYGVKD. CDR3 nucleotide sequence: TGTGCCATCAGTGATCAGCCGCCGAACACTGAAGCTTTCTTT. It translates to CAISDQPPNTEAFF.

This clonotype occurred many times. The chain has TRBV11-2 and TRBJ2-1; 8 bases map to TRBD1. The germline V gene encodes CDR1 SGHAT and CDR2 FQNNGV. The CDR3 is 13 amino acids. V lost 5 bases and J lost 6; bases outside the gene matches: 3. CDR3 in DNA: TGTGCCAGCAGCGACAGGGGCGGCAATGAGCAGTTCTTC. The encoded protein is CASSDRGGNEQFF.

This clonotype was recorded many times. V and J are TRBV28 and TRBJ1-5; a possible D gene is TRBD1 (5 bases). The V gene lost 2 bases and the J gene lost 4 bases, with 15 bases spanning the gap. CDR1 and CDR2 from the germline V gene are MDHEN and SYDVKM. The CDR3 totals 16 residues. The CDR3 spells CASSLAEGRRNQPQHF. The CDR3 DNA is TGTGCCAGCAGTTTAGCCGAGGGGAGGAGGAATCAGCCCCAGCATTTT.

This clonotype was found many times. The rearrangement links TRBV5-1 to TRBJ2-7; D is uncertain. Trimming cost V 3 bases and J 0 bases, with 10 bases left between them. Germline loops: CDR1 SGHRS, CDR2 YFSETQ. The CDR3 length is 14 residues. The CDR3 sequence: CASSSDHNSYEQYF. The CDR3, as DNA: TGCGCCAGCAGCTCAGATCATAACTCCTACGAGCAGTACTTC.

This clonotype was observed at least ten times. The chain employs TRBV12-3 or TRBV12-4 and TRBJ1-1; D possibly corresponds to TRBD1 (5 bases). The V end lost 3 bases, the J end lost 6 bases, and 8 bases lay between the germline ends. The CDR3 covers 12 residues. The CDR3 loop reads CASSFPGAEAFF. CDR3 sequence (DNA): TGTGCCAGCAGTTTCCCGGGGGCTGAAGCTTTCTTT.

About this clonotype itself: A much more abundant neighbour one base away suggests this may be a read error. The V gene is TRBV3-1, the J gene TRBJ2-7; a possible D gene is TRBD2 (5 bases). This CDR3 is 17 amino acids long. Trimming removed 1 base from V and 6 bases from J, with 22 bases in between. Germline assignment: CDR1 LGHDT and CDR2 YNNKEL (reference sequence). CDR3: CASSQVTLAPLSCEQYF. In DNA, the CDR3 is TGTGCCAGCAGCCAAGTAACTCTAGCTCCTTTAAGCTGCGAGCAGTACTTC.

This clonotype was seen many times. The chain uses TRBV7-9 and TRBJ1-2, with D unclear. The CDR3 contains 14 residues. Germline-derived CDR1 and CDR2 are SEHNR and FQNEAQ (reference sequence). V was clipped by 1 base and J by 4 bases, with 10 bases between them. CDR3 DNA sequence: TGTGCCAGCAGCTTAGTAGGAGGGATCTATGGCTACACCTTC. As protein: CASSLVGGIYGYTF.

This clonotype occurred many times. J is TRBJ2-7 and V is TRBV4-1; the D gene is possibly TRBD1 (6 bases). With 4 bases removed from V and 3 bases from J, the gap between germline ends came to 13 bases. The CDR3 runs to 14 residues. Germline V gene sequence: CDR1 MGHRA, CDR2 YSYEKL. The CDR3 sequence is CASSPRAGDYEQYF. The CDR3 DNA is TGCGCCAGCAGCCCCCGGGCAGGGGACTACGAGCAGTACTTC.

This clonotype was found many times. This chain uses TRBV2 with TRBJ1-3; D unresolved. Trimming stripped 7 bases from V and 5 bases from J, with 12 bases between. The CDR3 length is 13 residues. CDR1 is SNHLY, CDR2 FYNNEI, per germline. The CDR3 sequence is CASTGVGRNTIYF. The CDR3 DNA reads as TGTGCCAGCACTGGGGTAGGGCGAAACACCATATATTTT.

This clonotype was seen at least ten times. The J gene is TRBJ2-2, the V gene TRBV6-1; a possible D gene is TRBD2 (6 bases). The germline V gene encodes CDR1 MNHNS and CDR2 SASEGT. V was cut by 8 bases and J by 1 base, with 20 bases left in between. This CDR3 comprises 17 residues. CDR3 nucleotides: TGTGCCAGCGGGTACCGAGCTGGGACTCAGAACACCGGGGAGCTGTTTTTT. Encoded protein: CASGYRAGTQNTGELFF.

There are many counts of this clonotype. The V call is TRBV19, the J call TRBJ2-1, with a tentative D call TRBD1 (5 bases). V gave up 8 bases and J gave up 5 bases, with 13 bases separating them. The CDR3 has 13 amino acids. CDR1 and CDR2 (germline): LNHDA, SQIVND (reference sequence). This CDR3 is CASGRVRDNEQFF. Written as DNA, the CDR3 is TGTGCCAGTGGCCGAGTCAGGGACAATGAGCAGTTCTTC.

Turning to this clonotype: The junction does not match germline at one end; this may be a read error. The rearrangement joins TRBV7-6 to TRBJ1-2; possibly TRBD1 for D (6 bases). CDR1 and CDR2 (germline): SGHVS, FNYEAQ. This CDR3 is 16 amino acids long. This chain's CDR3 is CACSAGTSVSSYGYTF. In DNA, the CDR3 is TGTGCCTGCAGCGCCGGGACATCGGTATCGTCCTATGGCTACACCTTC.

The chain has TRBV15 and TRBJ2-7; 9 bases are shared with TRBD1. This CDR3 has 15 amino acids. The J segment lost 4 bases and the V segment lost 2 bases, leaving 6 bases of the junction unmatched. Germline V gene sequence: CDR1 LNHNV, CDR2 YYDKDF (reference sequence). CDR3 bases: TGTGCCACCAGCAGATCCCGGGACAGGGTGTACGAGCAGTACGTC. Its protein is CATSRSRDRVYEQYV.

This clonotype was counted at least ten times. The chain has TRBV6-1 and TRBJ2-2; a possible D gene is TRBD1 (6 bases). V was pared by 6 bases and J by 0 bases, with 11 bases between. The CDR3 totals 15 residues. Per germline, CDR1 MNHNS and CDR2 SASEGT. DNA for the CDR3: TGTGCCAGCAGCCCGCGGACAGCGAACACCGGGGAGCTGTTTTTT. Its translation: CASSPRTANTGELFF.

This clonotype was seen at least ten times. The chain uses TRBV12-3 or TRBV12-4 and TRBJ1-5; 7 bases line up with TRBD1. J was trimmed by 7 bases and V by 5 bases; bases with no gene match: 8. CDR3 length: 14 residues. CDR3 sequence reads: CASSRQGVGQPQHF. In nucleotides, the CDR3 is TGTGCCAGCAGTCGTCAGGGGGTGGGACAGCCCCAGCATTTT.